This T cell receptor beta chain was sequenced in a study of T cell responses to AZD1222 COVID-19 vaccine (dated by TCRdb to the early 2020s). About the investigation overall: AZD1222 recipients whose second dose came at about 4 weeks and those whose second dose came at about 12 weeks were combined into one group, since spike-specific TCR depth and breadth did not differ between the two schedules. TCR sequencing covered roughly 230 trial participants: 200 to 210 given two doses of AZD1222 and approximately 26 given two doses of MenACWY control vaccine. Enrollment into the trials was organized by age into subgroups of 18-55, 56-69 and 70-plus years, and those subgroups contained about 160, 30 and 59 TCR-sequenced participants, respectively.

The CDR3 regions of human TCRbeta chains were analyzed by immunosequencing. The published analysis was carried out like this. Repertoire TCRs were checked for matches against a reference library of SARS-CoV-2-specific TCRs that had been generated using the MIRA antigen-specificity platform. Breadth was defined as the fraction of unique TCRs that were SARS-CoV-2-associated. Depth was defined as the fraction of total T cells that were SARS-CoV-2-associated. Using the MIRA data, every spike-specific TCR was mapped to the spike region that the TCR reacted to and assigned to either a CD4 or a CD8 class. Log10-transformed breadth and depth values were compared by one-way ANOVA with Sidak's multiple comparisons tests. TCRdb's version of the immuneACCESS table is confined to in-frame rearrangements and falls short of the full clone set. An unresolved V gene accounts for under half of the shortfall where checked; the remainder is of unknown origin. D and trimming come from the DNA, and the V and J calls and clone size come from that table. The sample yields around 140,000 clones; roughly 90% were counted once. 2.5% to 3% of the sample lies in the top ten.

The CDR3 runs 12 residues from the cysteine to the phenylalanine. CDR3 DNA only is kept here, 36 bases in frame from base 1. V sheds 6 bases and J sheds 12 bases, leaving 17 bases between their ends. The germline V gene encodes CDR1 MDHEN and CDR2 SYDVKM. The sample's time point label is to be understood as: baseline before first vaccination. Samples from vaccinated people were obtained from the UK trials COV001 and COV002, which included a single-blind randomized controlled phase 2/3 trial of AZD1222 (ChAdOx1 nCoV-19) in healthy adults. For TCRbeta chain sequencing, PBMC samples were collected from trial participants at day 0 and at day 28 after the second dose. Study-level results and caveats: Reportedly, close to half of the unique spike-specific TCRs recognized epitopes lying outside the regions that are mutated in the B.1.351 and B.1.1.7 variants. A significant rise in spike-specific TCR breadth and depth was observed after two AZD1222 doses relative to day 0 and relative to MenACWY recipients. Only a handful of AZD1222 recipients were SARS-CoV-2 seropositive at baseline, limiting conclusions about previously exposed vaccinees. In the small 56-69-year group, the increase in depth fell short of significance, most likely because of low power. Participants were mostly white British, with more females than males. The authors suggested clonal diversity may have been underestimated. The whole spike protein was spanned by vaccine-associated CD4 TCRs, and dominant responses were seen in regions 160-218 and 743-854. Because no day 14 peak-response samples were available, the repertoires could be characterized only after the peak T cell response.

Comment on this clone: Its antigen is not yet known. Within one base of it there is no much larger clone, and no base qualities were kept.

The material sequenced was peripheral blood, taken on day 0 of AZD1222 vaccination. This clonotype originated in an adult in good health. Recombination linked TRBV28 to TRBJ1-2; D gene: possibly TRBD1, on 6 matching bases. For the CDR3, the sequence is CASSTEQGRDTF. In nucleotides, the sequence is TGTGCCAGCAGCACCGAACAGGGAAGGGACACCTTC.